This TCR beta chain was captured in a study of blood T cell repertoires in COVID-19 (dated by TCRdb to the early 2020s). Some background on the complete study: Samples covering the acute and convalescent phases of COVID-19 were provided by collaborators in the United States, Italy and Spain. Samples were obtained from the ongoing ImmuneRACE study (first 160 participants) and from some 1,300 subjects provided by 6 global collaborators. The prospective study material was composed of cDNA or gDNA derived from T cells, B-cell-depleted T cells, or PBMCs. Where available, HLA class I and class II types were obtained from metadata supplied by the sample provider rather than from assay-based typing. The repertoires were released in a freely available public database intended as a resource for research on the immune response to SARS-CoV-2. The sample metadata nearly always contained a de-identified subject ID, COVID-19 status, age in years and sex. Subjects who had been exposed to COVID-19, were actively infected with it, or had recovered from it provided the deeply sampled blood TCRbeta repertoires that made up the dataset. What the work shows at the level of the full study, not this receptor alone: How much clinical and demographic metadata was included differed by source and by participant, and the metadata was provided uncurated.

Trimming takes 4 bases off V and 7 bases off J; junction bases not matched to a gene: 12. CDR1 and CDR2 (SGDLS, YYNGEE) derive from the germline V gene. Counted from cysteine to phenylalanine, this CDR3 has 16 amino acids. The DNA shown is the 48-base CDR3, in frame from base 1. Of note for this clone: Its target antigen remains unknown. No much larger clone is present one base from it, and per-base qualities are unavailable.

One collaborating source in Seattle enrolled patients during active infection and followed them longitudinally through the course of disease. Each collaborating institution followed its own protocols to collect whole blood in K2EDTA tubes. For TCRbeta analysis, collaborator samples were shipped as frozen whole blood, as isolated PBMCs, or as DNA extracted from either sample type. TCRbeta CDR3 regions were amplified from genomic DNA by means of the immunoSEQ Assay, a bias-controlled multiplex PCR. The published analysis was carried out like this. The number of nucleated cells in each sample was estimated by amplification of reference gene primers within the assay. Sequence reads were collapsed and filtered to measure the absolute abundance of every unique TCRbeta CDR3 rearrangement. For each sample, productive Simpson clonality was calculated by taking the square root of Simpson's diversity index across productive rearrangements. Drawn from immuneACCESS, this table holds only the in-frame rearrangements with V and J called that TCRdb kept. Clones are partly lost; checked studies trace under half to an unresolved V gene and leave the rest unexplained. D and trimming were read from the DNA, whereas the V and J calls and clone size are those reported in that table. A total of roughly 180,000 clones appear in this sample, about four fifths of them only once. The ten largest clones take up more than 7% of the sample.

The receptor comes from a woman aged 55-69 years with COVID-19, enrolled during active disease. The chain is encoded by TRBV9 joined to TRBJ2-3, with 10 junctional bases fitting TRBD2. Material for sequencing was peripheral blood. The nucleotides read TGTGCCAGCAGCCCCACAGGGACTAGCGATTCCAATACGCAGTATTTT. Its protein product is CASSPTGTSDSNTQYF.